This T cell receptor beta chain was captured in a study of OX40 agonist ivuxolimab in advanced cancers. Study summary: Age averaged 60 years (range roughly 20 to 90), and more than 80% were male.

Anyone with autoimmune disease history or systemic immunosuppression was excluded. TCRdb keeps only in-frame clones here, not all; method: immunoSEQ multiplex PCR. The repertoire holds some 42,000 clones, with about 86% as singletons. Study-level results: On average, a greater number of expanded clones characterised CD8+ T cells relative to CD4+. Low normalized clonal expansion also occurred in some nonresponding patients.

Details on this clone: Its target is unknown.

This CDR3 is 15 amino acids long. Germline CDR1 reads ENHRY; CDR2 reads SYGVKD. V trimming: 2 bases; J trimming: 6 bases; junction bases outside the gene matches: 9. The V gene is TRBV10-3, the J gene TRBJ1-1; 7 bases are shared with TRBD1. The sequencing used CD4+ or CD8+ T cells sorted from blood, collected in a trial of the OX40 agonist ivuxolimab. The sequence derives from an adult with an advanced solid tumor such as melanoma, head and neck, liver or kidney cancer. The CDR3 region has the DNA TGTGCCATCAGTGAGATTGGCAGGGGGGGAGCTGAAGCTTTCTTT. This gives the protein CAISEIGRGGAEAFF.